The clone carrying this TCR beta chain appeared a single time. The sample belongs to a study of blood T cell repertoires in COVID-19. Study summary: T cells, B-cell-depleted T cells, or PBMCs provided the cDNA or gDNA that served as material.

CDR3 length equals 16 residues. J gave up 0 bases and V 3 bases, and 7 bases lay outside the gene matches. Germline CDR1 DFQATT, CDR2 SNEGSKA (reference sequence). Source study methods: Quantification of nucleated cells was approximated via reference gene primer amplification. Profiled with immunoSEQ multiplex PCR; TCRdb holds only in-frame clones, not every one. That table supplies the V and J calls and clone size; D and trimming were determined from the DNA. Among almost 55,000 clones, approximately 87% were seen once, and the ten largest hold approximately 5.7%. The sequenced material came from peripheral blood. V gene TRBV20-1 combines with J gene TRBJ1-2; 10 bases match TRBD1. This clonotype originated in a human donor in a cohort sampled during active COVID-19. The CDR3 region is CSASVRDRGPNYGYTF. The DNA for the CDR3 is TGCAGTGCTAGTGTCCGGGACAGGGGCCCTAACTATGGCTACACCTTC.